The 26 T cell receptor beta chains below come from one sample, sequenced in a study of regulatory T cells in long-lasting Graves disease. TCR beta libraries were built with iRepertoire HTBI primers and Arm-PCR of CDR3 regions. In TCRdb, the multiplex PCR reads were re-called with MiXCR into one record per CDR3 protein. The table has roughly 500,000 distinct CDR3 sequences, roughly 14% seen once; the top ten hold 10%. Time point specified: newly diagnosed GD, antithyroid drugs for less than 3 months. The TCR library was made from RNA that had been extracted from PBMCs in TRIzol. This sample was also put to use in a study of T cells in Graves' hyperthyroidism and ophthalmopathy.

Specimen: peripheral blood mononuclear cells (PBMCs), collected at new diagnosis, from a patient treated with antithyroid drugs. The receptor source for this set is a man aged 25-40 years with Graves disease.

This clonotype was observed many times. The rearrangement joins TRBV6-2 or TRBV6-3 to TRBJ2-3; TRBD2 aligns across 8 bases. CDR1 MNHEY and CDR2 SVGEGT come from the germline V gene. V lost 4 bases, J lost 2 bases, and 5 bases stayed unmatched. The CDR3 totals 15 residues. In DNA form, the CDR3 reads TGTGCCAGCAGTTCCCTAGCGGGCTACACAGATACGCAGTATTTT. Amino acid sequence: CASSSLAGYTDTQYF.

This clonotype was seen many times. The chain links TRBV28 to TRBJ1-5, with D maybe TRBD1 (6 bases). Germline V gene sequence: CDR1 MDHEN, CDR2 SYDVKM. This CDR3 has 17 residues. V shed 3 bases and J shed 8 bases, with 23 bases lying between them. CDR3 coding DNA: TGTGCCAGCAGTTTGGTCCCGAGGGCAGGGGAGGAGAAGCCCCAGCATTTT. This translates into CASSLVPRAGEEKPQHF.

As concerns this clonotype: One end of the junction is discordant with germline, which a read error may explain. V gene TRBV5-5 combines with J gene TRBJ2-1; D is unclear. The CDR3 contains 14 residues. CDR1 and CDR2 (germline): SGHKS, YYEKEE (reference sequence). Here the CDR3 reads CASSSLVIGNERFF. The CDR3 region has the DNA TGTGCCAGCAGCTCGCTCGTAATAGGGAATGAGCGGTTCTTC.

This clonotype was seen only a few times. The rearrangement joins TRBV24-1 to TRBJ2-1; possibly TRBD2 for D (5 bases). The CDR3 loop spans 14 amino acids. Germline-derived CDR1 and CDR2 are KGHDR and SFDVKD. The ends were cut back, 4 bases at V and 7 bases at J, with 13 bases in the middle. CDR3 amino acids: CATSEPTRRNEQFF. The CDR3 DNA follows: TGTGCCACCAGTGAACCTACTAGGAGGAATGAGCAGTTCTTC.

At least ten counts were recorded for this clonotype. CDR3 bases: TGTGCCAGCAGCCGGGGGGTAAGGGTCAATGAGCAGTTCTTC. Amino acids: CASSRGVRVNEQFF. The chain uses TRBV7-9 and TRBJ2-1; 7 positions match TRBD2. V was clipped by 5 bases and J by 6 bases; unmatched bases: 7. This CDR3 has 14 residues. Germline V gene sequence: CDR1 SEHNR, CDR2 FQNEAQ (reference sequence). The full variable domain, rest sourced from reference TRBV7-9 and TRBJ2-1, is DTGVSQNPRHKITKRGQNVTFRCDPISEHNRLYWYRQTLGQGPEFLTYFQNEAQLEKSRLLSDRFSAERPKGSFSTLEIQRTEQGDSAMYLCASSRGVRVNEQFFGPGTRLTVL.

Many counts were recorded for this clonotype. This chain joins TRBV10-2 and TRBJ2-5; D gene ambiguous. The length of the CDR3 is 13 residues. Trimming shortened V by 7 bases and J by 3 bases, and 12 bases separated the two germline ends. The germline V gene has CDR1 WSHSY and CDR2 SAAADI. This CDR3 is CASKAFSEETQYF. The CDR3 DNA is TGCGCCAGCAAAGCTTTCAGTGAAGAGACCCAGTACTTC.

This clonotype was observed many times. The rearrangement uses TRBV28 and TRBJ1-2, with D possibly TRBD1 on 6 matching bases. Trimming pared 4 bases from V and 8 bases from J, leaving 20 bases between. The CDR3 spans 15 residues. The germline V gene encodes CDR1 MDHEN and CDR2 SYDVKM. The CDR3 nucleotides are TGTGCCAGCAGTTCACCTCGTTGGGGGCGGGAGGGCTACACCTTC. It specifies CASSSPRWGREGYTF.

This clonotype has only a few counts. The V and J genes are TRBV18 and TRBJ1-4, with 10 bases lining up with TRBD1. J gave up 12 bases and V 3 bases, and 7 bases lay outside the gene matches. The CDR3 is 14 amino acids. Germline V gene sequence: CDR1 KGHSH, CDR2 LQKENI. This CDR3 reads CASSPGPGTGELFF. DNA of the CDR3: TGTGCCAGCTCACCGGGCCCTGGGACAGGGGAACTGTTTTTT.

This clonotype has ten or more counts. The rearrangement uses TRBV29-1 and TRBJ2-1; 13 bases align to TRBD2. Germline V lookup: CDR1 SQVTM, CDR2 ANQGSEA. The CDR3 has 18 residues. V trimming: 1 base; J trimming: 5 bases; junction bases outside the gene matches: 11. This chain's CDR3 is CSVEGKRLAGGLNNEQFF. CDR3 bases: TGCAGCGTTGAAGGAAAGCGACTAGCGGGAGGTCTTAACAATGAGCAGTTCTTC.

The table lists this clonotype with a few counts. The V and J genes are TRBV29-1 and TRBJ2-5; tentatively, D is TRBD1 or TRBD2 (5 bases each). Between the trimmed V and J ends, which lost 2 bases and 3 bases, there was a span of 10 bases. Germline V gene lookup returns CDR1 SQVTM and CDR2 ANQGSEA. CDR3 length: 13 amino acids. CDR3 residues: CSVEHGTKETQYF. For the CDR3, the DNA is TGCAGCGTTGAACATGGGACCAAAGAGACCCAGTACTTC.

This clonotype was counted ten times or more. The chain couples TRBV20-1 to TRBJ2-5; 11 bases align to TRBD1. This CDR3 comprises 14 residues. After removal of 1 base from V and 2 bases from J, the junction contained 0 bases not matched to a gene. Germline loops: CDR1 DFQATT, CDR2 SNEGSKA (reference sequence). CDR3 DNA sequence: TGCAGTGCTAGAGGGGACAGGGGGCAAGAGACCCAGTACTTC. Translating it yields CSARGDRGQETQYF.

This clonotype was counted ten times or more. This chain joins TRBV3-1 and TRBJ2-1; TRBD2 matches at 8 bases. The V and J ends lost 5 bases and 0 bases, in that order; junction bases with no gene match: 6. Germline V gene lookup returns CDR1 LGHDT and CDR2 YNNKEL (reference sequence). The CDR3 is 16 amino acids. The CDR3 protein is CASSYQLAASYNEQFF. The CDR3 DNA reads as TGTGCCAGCAGCTACCAACTAGCGGCCTCCTACAATGAGCAGTTCTTC.

This clonotype was recorded many times. The V call is TRBV2, the J call TRBJ1-2; D unclear. Germline values: CDR1 SNHLY, CDR2 FYNNEI. Trimming removed 7 bases at V and 4 bases at J, with 10 bases between. The CDR3 consists of 12 residues. The CDR3 nucleotides read TGTGCCAGCAAGGGCATGGGCTATGGCTACACCTTC. This gives the protein CASKGMGYGYTF.

CDR3 sequence: CASSPQPSGSGYEQYF. The CDR3 nucleotides are TGCGCCAGCAGCCCCCAACCCTCGGGATCGGGCTACGAGCAGTACTTC. This chain joins TRBV5-1 and TRBJ2-7; perhaps TRBD2 as D (5 bases). The CDR3 loop spans 16 amino acids. V lost 4 bases, J lost 3 bases, and 20 bases lay in between. The germline V gene has CDR1 SGHRS and CDR2 YFSETQ.

The sample holds one count of this clonotype. This clone may be a read error of a much larger clone one base away. J is TRBJ2-3 and V is TRBV6-1, with 8 bases lining up with TRBD2. The CDR3 is made up of 16 amino acids. Germline V gene lookup returns CDR1 MNHNS and CDR2 SASEGT. The V and J ends lost 3 bases and 1 base, in that order; junction bases with no gene match: 6. CDR3 residues: CASSDEAGDRTDTQYF. The CDR3 DNA reads TGTGCCAGCAGTGATGAAGCGGGAGACCGCACAGATACGCAGTATTTT.

In its sample, this clonotype was seen many times. V gene TRBV2 combines with J gene TRBJ2-2, with D possibly being TRBD1 (6 bases). Germline V lookup: CDR1 SNHLY, CDR2 FYNNEI. The CDR3 spans 15 residues. V lost 8 bases and J 6 bases, leaving 19 bases between the germline ends. The CDR3 sequence: CASGGTGSPAGELFF. CDR3 coding DNA: TGTGCCAGCGGGGGTACAGGGAGTCCAGCCGGGGAGCTGTTTTTT.

Turning to this clonotype: The junction does not match germline at one end; this may be a read error. Here the CDR3 reads CASSKGLAESSYNEQFF. CDR3 nucleotides: TGCGCCAGCAGCAAAGGACTAGCGGAGAGCTCCTACAATGAGCAGTTCTTC. This sequence joins TRBV11-2 and TRBJ2-1; 10 nucleotides align to TRBD2. Germline V lookup: CDR1 SGHAT, CDR2 FQNNGV. This CDR3 comprises 17 residues. Using reference TRBV11-2 and TRBJ2-1 for the parts outside the CDR3, the full variable domain is EAGVAQSPRYKIIEKRQSVAFWCNPISGHATLYWYQQILGQGPKLLIQFQNNGVVDDSQLPKDRFSAERLKGVDSTLKIQPAKLEDSAVYLCASSKGLAESSYNEQFFGPGTRLTVL.

This clonotype was observed many times. V usage is TRBV15 and J usage is TRBJ2-5; D not certain. With 5 bases removed from V and 5 bases from J, the gap between germline ends came to 15 bases. Germline assignment: CDR1 LNHNV and CDR2 YYDKDF (reference sequence). The CDR3 contains 14 residues. CDR3 nucleotides: TGTGCCACCAGCCGCCGACTGGAAAGGGAGACCCAGTACTTC. Translating gives CATSRRLERETQYF.

There are a few counts of this clonotype. V is TRBV9 and J is TRBJ2-1, with 7 positions matching TRBD1. Looked up from germline, CDR1 is SGDLS and CDR2 is YYNGEE. With V trimmed by 0 bases and J by 2 bases, 2 bases remained unmatched. The CDR3 has 15 amino acids. This chain's CDR3 is CASSVEGATYNEQFF. CDR3 coding DNA: TGTGCCAGCAGCGTAGAGGGGGCAACCTACAATGAGCAGTTCTTC.

This clonotype was seen a few times. The gene calls are TRBV2 and TRBJ2-2; the D gene is possibly TRBD2 (5 bases). The CDR3 is 15 residues long. V lost 8 bases to trimming and J lost 6 bases, with 19 bases between them. Germline CDR1 is SNHLY and CDR2 is FYNNEI. DNA of the CDR3: TGTGCCAGCTATGAGGGTGAGAGAGGTGCCGGGGAGCTGTTTTTT. It is translated as CASYEGERGAGELFF.

The sample holds many counts of this clonotype. The J gene is TRBJ2-7, the V gene TRBV29-1; 11 nucleotides match TRBD2. The germline CDR1 and CDR2 sequences are SQVTM and ANQGSEA. CDR3 length: 14 amino acids. Germline trimming cut 4 bases from V and 6 bases from J; bases unmatched to any gene: 8. CDR3 region: CSVVLAGVSGEQYF. CDR3 bases: TGCAGCGTTGTACTAGCGGGAGTAAGTGGCGAGCAGTACTTC.

V is TRBV5-1 and J is TRBJ2-3, with 8 bases that match TRBD2. Trimming removed 9 bases from V and 1 base from J; junction bases left unmatched: 4. Germline V gives CDR1 SGHRS, CDR2 YFSETQ. There are 13 residues in the CDR3. In nucleotides, the CDR3 is TGCGCCACCCGAGCGGGAGGCACAGATACGCAGTATTTT. It codes for CATRAGGTDTQYF.

This clonotype was seen at least ten times. The chain is built from TRBV12-3 or TRBV12-4 and TRBJ1-2; weak D call: TRBD1 (5 bases). This CDR3 contains 14 residues. V lost 3 bases and J lost 3, with 11 bases in between. This chain's CDR3 is CASSLPGTHYGYTF. The DNA for the CDR3 is TGTGCCAGCAGTTTGCCCGGGACGCACTATGGCTACACCTTC.

CDR3 in DNA: TGTGCCATCAGTGAAAGCGTCGGGACCGGGGAGCTGTTTTTT. It codes for CAISESVGTGELFF. This chain links TRBV10-3 with TRBJ2-2, with D unresolved. This CDR3 spans 14 amino acids. V dropped 3 bases and J dropped 5 bases, with 10 bases sitting between them. The germline V gene encodes CDR1 ENHRY and CDR2 SYGVKD.

The gene calls are TRBV4-1 and TRBJ1-6, with a possible D match to TRBD1 (6 bases). V gave up 0 bases and J gave up 7 bases, with 10 bases separating them. The CDR3 sequence is 15 residues long. Germline V gene data show CDR1 as MGHRA and CDR2 as YSYEKL. The CDR3 region has the DNA TGCGCCAGCAGCCAAGATAGGACAGCCAATTCACCCCTCCACTTT. Translation: CASSQDRTANSPLHF.

This clonotype was recorded at least ten times. V gene TRBV15 combines with J gene TRBJ2-7; tentatively, D is TRBD2 (5 bases). Germline loops: CDR1 LNHNV, CDR2 YYDKDF (reference sequence). This CDR3 has 15 residues. V lost 3 bases, J lost 2 bases, and 14 bases lay in between. CDR3 nucleotides: TGTGCCACCAGCAGCGCGACGGGGAGTACCTACGAGCAGTACTTC. Protein product: CATSSATGSTYEQYF.